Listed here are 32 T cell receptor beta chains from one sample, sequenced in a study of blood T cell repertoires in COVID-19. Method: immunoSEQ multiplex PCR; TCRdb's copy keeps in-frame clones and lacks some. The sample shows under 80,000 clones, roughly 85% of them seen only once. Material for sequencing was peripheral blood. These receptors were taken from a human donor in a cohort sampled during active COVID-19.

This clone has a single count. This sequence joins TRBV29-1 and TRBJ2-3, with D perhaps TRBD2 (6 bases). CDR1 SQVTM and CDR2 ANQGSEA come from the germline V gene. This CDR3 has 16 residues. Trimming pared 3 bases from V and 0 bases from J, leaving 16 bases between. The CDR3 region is CSVDRGSPFSTDTQYF. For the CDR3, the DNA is TGCAGCGTTGACCGGGGGAGTCCCTTTAGCACAGATACGCAGTATTTT.

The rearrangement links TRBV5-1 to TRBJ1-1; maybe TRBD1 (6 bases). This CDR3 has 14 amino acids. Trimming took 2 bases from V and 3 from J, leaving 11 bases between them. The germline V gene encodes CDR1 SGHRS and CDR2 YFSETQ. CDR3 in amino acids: CASSLQGFHTEAFF. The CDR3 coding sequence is TGCGCCAGCAGCTTACAGGGATTTCACACTGAAGCTTTCTTT.

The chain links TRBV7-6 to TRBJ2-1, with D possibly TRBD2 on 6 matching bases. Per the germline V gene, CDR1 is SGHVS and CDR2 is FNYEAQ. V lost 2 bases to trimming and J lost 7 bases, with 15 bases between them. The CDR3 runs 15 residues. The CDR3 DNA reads TGTGCCAGCAGCTTATTGGCTAGCGTAAATAATGAGCAGTTCTTC. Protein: CASSLLASVNNEQFF.

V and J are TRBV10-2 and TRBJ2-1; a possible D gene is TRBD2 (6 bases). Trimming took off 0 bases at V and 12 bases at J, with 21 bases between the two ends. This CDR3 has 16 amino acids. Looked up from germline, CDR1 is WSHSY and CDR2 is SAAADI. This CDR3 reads CASSESEYVGAGTQFF. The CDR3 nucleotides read TGCGCCAGCAGTGAGTCTGAGTACGTTGGGGCGGGAACGCAGTTCTTC.

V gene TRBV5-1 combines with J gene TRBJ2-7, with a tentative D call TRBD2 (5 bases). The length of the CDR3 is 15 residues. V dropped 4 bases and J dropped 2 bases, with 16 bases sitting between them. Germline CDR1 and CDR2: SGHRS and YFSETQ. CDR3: CASSPGAPRAYEQYF. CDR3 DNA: TGCGCCAGCAGCCCCGGCGCGCCGCGGGCCTACGAGCAGTACTTC.

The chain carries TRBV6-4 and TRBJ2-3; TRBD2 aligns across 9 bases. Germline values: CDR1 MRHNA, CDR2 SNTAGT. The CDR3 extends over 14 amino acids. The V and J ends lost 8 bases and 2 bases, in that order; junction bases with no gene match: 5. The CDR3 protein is CASAAGGVTDTQYF. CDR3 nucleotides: TGTGCCAGCGCAGCGGGAGGTGTCACAGATACGCAGTATTTT.

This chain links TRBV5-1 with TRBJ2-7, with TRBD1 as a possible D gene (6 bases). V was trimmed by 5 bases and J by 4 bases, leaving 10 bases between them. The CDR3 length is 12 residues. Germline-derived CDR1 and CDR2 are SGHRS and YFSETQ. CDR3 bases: TGCGCCAGCAGTCCACAGGGTTACGAGCAGTACTTC. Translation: CASSPQGYEQYF. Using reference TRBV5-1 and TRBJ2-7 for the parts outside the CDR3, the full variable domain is KAGVTQTPRYLIKTRGQQVTLSCSPISGHRSVSWYQQTPGQGLQFLFEYFSETQRNKGNFPGRFSGRQFSNSRSEMNVSTLELGDSALYLCASSPQGYEQYFGPGTRLTVT.

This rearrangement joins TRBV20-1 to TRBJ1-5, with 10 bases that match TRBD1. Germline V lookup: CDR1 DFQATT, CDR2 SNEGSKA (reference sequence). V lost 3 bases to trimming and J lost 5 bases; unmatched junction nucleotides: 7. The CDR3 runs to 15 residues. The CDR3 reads CSASPGTGADQPQHF. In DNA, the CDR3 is TGCAGTGCTAGTCCCGGGACAGGGGCCGATCAGCCCCAGCATTTT.

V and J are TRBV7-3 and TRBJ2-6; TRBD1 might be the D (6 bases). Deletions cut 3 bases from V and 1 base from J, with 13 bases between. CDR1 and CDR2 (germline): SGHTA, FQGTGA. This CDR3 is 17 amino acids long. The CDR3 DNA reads TGTGCCAGCAGCTTCCAACCCACAGGGTCTGGGGCCAACGTCCTGACTTTC. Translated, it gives CASSFQPTGSGANVLTF.

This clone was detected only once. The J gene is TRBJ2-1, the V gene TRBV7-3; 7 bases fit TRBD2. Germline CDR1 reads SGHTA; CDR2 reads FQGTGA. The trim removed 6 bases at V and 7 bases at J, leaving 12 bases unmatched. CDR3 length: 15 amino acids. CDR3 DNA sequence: TGTGCCAGCAGGTTCCAGGCTAGCGGTCTGAATGAGCAGTTCTTC. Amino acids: CASRFQASGLNEQFF.

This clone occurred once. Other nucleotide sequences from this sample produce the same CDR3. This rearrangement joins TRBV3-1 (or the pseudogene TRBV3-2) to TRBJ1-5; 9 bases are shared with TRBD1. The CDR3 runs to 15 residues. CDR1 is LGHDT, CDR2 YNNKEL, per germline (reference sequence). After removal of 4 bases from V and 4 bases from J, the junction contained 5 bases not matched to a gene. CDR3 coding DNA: TGTGCCAGCAGCCCCGGGACAGGGAGTAATCAGCCCCAGCATTTT. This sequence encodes CASSPGTGSNQPQHF.

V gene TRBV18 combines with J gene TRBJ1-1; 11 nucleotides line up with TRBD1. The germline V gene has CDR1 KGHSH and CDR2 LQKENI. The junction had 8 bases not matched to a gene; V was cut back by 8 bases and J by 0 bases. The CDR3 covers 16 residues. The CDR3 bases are TGTGCCAGCCATGGGACAGGGGGTTTTCTGAACACTGAAGCTTTCTTT. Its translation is CASHGTGGFLNTEAFF.

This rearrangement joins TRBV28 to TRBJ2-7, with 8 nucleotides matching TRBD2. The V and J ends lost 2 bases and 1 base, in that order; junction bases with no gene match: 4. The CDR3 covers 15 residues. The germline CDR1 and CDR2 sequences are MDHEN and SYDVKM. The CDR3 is CASSLRGGRSYEQYF. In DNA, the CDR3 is TGTGCCAGCAGTTTACGGGGCGGGAGGTCCTACGAGCAGTACTTC. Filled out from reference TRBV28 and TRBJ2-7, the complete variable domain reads DVKVTQSSRYLVKRTGEKVFLECVQDMDHENMFWYRQDPGLGLRLIYFSYDVKMKEKGDIPEGYSVSREKKERFSLILESASTNQTSMYLCASSLRGGRSYEQYFGPGTRLTVT.

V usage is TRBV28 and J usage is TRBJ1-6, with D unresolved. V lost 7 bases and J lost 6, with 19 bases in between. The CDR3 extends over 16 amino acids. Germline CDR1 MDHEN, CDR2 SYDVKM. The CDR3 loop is CASTPFGPRGNSPLHF. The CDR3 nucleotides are TGTGCCAGCACTCCTTTTGGCCCTAGAGGTAATTCACCCCTCCACTTT.

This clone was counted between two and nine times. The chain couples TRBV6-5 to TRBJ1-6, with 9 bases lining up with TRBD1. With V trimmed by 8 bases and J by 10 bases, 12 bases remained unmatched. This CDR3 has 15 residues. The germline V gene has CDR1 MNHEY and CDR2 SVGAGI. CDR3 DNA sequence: TGTGCCAGCTCCGGTAGTGGACAGGGGTACTCACCCCTCCACTTT. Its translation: CASSGSGQGYSPLHF.

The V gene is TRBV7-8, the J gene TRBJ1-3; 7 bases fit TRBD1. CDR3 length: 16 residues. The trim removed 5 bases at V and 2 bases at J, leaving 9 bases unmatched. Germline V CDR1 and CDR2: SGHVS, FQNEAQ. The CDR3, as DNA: TGTGCCAGCAGCCCGAAGCCGACAGGGACTGGAAACACCATATATTTT. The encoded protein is CASSPKPTGTGNTIYF.

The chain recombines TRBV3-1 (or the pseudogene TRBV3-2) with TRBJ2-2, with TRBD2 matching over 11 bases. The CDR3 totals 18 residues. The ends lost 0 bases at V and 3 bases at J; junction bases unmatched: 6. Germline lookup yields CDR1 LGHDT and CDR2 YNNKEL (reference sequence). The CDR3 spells CASSQEVSGRAYTGELFF. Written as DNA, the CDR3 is TGTGCCAGCAGCCAAGAGGTTAGCGGGAGGGCCTACACCGGGGAGCTGTTTTTT.

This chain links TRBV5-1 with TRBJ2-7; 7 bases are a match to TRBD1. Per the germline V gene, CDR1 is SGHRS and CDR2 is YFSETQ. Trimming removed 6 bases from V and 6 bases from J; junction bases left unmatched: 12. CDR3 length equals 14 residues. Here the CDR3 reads CASTLSLGGREQYF. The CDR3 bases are TGCGCCAGCACCCTATCCTTAGGGGGCCGCGAGCAGTACTTC.

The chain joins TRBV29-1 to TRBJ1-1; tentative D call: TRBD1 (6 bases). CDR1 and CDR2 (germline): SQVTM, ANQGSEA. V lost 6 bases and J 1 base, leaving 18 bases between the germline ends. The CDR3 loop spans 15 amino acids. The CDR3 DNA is TGCAGCGTCACACAGGGTCTGACCGGGAACACTGAAGCTTTCTTT. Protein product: CSVTQGLTGNTEAFF.

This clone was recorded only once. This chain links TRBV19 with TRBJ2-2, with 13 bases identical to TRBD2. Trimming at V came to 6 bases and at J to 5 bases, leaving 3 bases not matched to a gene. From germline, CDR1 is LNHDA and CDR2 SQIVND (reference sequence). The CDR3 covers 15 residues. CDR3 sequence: CASRPGLAGTGELFF. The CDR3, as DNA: TGTGCCAGTAGGCCGGGACTAGCGGGGACCGGGGAGCTGTTTTTT.

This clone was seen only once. The CDR3 region has the DNA TGTGCCATCAGTCCAGCGGGGGGGGAAGAAAACATTCAGTACTTC. Encoded protein: CAISPAGGEENIQYF. The V and J genes are TRBV10-3 and TRBJ2-4; 10 bases match TRBD2. The CDR3 sequence is 15 residues long. Germline V gene data show CDR1 as ENHRY and CDR2 as SYGVKD. V gave up 5 bases and J gave up 5 bases; unmatched junction bases: 6.

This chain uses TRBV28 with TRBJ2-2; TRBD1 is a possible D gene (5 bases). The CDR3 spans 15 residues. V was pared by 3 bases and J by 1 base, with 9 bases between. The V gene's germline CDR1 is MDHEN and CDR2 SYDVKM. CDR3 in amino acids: CASSFSTGNTGELFF. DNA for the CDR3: TGTGCCAGCAGTTTCAGTACAGGGAACACCGGGGAGCTGTTTTTT.

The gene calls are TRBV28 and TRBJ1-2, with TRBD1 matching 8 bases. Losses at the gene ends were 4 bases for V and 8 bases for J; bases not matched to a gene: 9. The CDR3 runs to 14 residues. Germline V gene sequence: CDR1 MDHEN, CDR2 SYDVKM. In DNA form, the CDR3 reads TGTGCCAGCAGTTCTGGACAGGGAGTGCAGGGCTACACCTTC. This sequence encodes CASSSGQGVQGYTF.

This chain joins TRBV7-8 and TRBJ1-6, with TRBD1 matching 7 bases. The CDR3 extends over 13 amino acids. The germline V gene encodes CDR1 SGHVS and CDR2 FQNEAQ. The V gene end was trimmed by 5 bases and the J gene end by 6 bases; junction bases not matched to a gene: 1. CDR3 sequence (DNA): TGTGCCAGCAGCCGGGACAGTAATTCACCCCTCCACTTT. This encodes CASSRDSNSPLHF. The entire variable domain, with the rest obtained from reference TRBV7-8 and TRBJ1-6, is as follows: GAGVSQSPRYKVAKRGQDVALRCDPISGHVSLFWYQQALGQGPEFLTYFQNEAQLDKSGLPSDRFFAERPEGSVSTLKIQRTQQEDSAVYLCASSRDSNSPLHFGNGTRLTVT.

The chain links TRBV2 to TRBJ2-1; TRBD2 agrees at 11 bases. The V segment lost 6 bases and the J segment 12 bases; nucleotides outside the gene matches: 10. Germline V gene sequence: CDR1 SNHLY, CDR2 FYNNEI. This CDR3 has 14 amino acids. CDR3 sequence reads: CASRGSSGRARQFF. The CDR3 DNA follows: TGTGCCAGCAGGGGTAGTAGCGGGAGGGCCAGGCAGTTCTTC.

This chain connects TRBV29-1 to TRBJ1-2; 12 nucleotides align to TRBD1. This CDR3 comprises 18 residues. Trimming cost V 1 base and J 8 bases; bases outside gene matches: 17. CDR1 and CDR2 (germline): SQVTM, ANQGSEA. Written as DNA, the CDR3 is TGCAGCGTTGAAGTATCCCCGGGACAGGGGGCCGGCTTTAGGGGCTACACCTTC. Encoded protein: CSVEVSPGQGAGFRGYTF.

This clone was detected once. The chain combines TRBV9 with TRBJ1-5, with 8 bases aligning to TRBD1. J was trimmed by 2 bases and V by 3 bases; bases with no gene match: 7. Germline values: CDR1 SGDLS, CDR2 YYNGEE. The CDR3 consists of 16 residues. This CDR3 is CASSADRGGGNQPQHF. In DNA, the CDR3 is TGTGCCAGCAGCGCAGACAGGGGAGGGGGCAATCAGCCCCAGCATTTT.

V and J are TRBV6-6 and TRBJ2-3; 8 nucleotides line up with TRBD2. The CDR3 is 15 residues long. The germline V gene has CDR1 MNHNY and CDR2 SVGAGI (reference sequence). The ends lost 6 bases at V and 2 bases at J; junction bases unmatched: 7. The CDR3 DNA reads TGTGCCAGCAGGCTACCGGGACTAGTCACAGATACGCAGTATTTT. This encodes CASRLPGLVTDTQYF.

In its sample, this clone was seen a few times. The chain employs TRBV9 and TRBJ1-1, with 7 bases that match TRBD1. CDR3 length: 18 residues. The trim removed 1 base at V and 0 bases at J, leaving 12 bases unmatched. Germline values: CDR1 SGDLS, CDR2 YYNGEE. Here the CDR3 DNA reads TGTGCCAGCAGCGTATCCGGTACCCGAGGGGGCCTGAACACTGAAGCTTTCTTT. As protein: CASSVSGTRGGLNTEAFF.

For the CDR3, the DNA is TGTGCCACCAGCAGGCGGATTCTCACAGATACGCAGTATTTT. This codes for CATSRRILTDTQYF. The chain combines TRBV15 with TRBJ2-3; D is undetermined. Trimming removed 3 bases at V and 2 bases at J, with 9 bases between. There are 14 residues in the CDR3. Germline V CDR1 and CDR2: LNHNV, YYDKDF (reference sequence).

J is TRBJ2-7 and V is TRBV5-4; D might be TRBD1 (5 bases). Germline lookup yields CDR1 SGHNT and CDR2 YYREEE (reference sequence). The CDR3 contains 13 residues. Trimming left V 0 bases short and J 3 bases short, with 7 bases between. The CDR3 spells CASSLGQNYEQYF. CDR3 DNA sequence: TGTGCCAGCAGCTTGGGACAGAACTACGAGCAGTACTTC.

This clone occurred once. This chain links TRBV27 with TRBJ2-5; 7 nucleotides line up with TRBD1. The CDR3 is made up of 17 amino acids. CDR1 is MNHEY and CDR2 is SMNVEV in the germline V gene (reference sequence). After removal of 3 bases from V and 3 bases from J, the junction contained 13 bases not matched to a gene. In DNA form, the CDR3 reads TGTGCCAGCAGTTTCGCTTTCGGAACAGGGGCTGAAGAGACCCAGTACTTC. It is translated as CASSFAFGTGAEETQYF.